The 27 T cell receptor beta chains presented below share a single source sample, sequenced in a study of T cell changes during pregnancy in multiple sclerosis. Profiled with immunoSEQ multiplex PCR; TCRdb holds only in-frame clones, not every one. The profile shows some 64,000 clones, more than 90% of them singletons. The source material was peripheral blood, sampled in the first trimester of pregnancy. Receptors originate from a female donor in good health, enrolled as a control in a pregnancy study.

The J gene is TRBJ1-1, the V gene TRBV7-2, with D maybe TRBD1 (5 bases). This CDR3 contains 14 residues. V was clipped by 5 bases and J by 3 bases, with 13 bases between them. Germline CDR1 SGHTA, CDR2 FQGNSA. This CDR3 reads CASSPVRGDTEAFF. The CDR3 nucleotides are TGTGCCAGCAGCCCCGTCCGGGGGGACACTGAAGCTTTCTTT.

This chain links TRBV6-6 with TRBJ2-2, with 9 positions matching TRBD1. This CDR3 comprises 13 residues. V lost 9 bases and J lost 6; bases outside the gene matches: 5. The germline V gene has CDR1 MNHNY and CDR2 SVGAGI (reference sequence). Here the CDR3 DNA reads TGTGCCAGTGCCGGGACAGGGTCCGGGGAGCTGTTTTTT. Its translation: CASAGTGSGELFF.

The chain uses TRBV4-1 and TRBJ1-2; TRBD1 is a possible D gene (5 bases). Trimming left V 0 bases short and J 7 bases short, with 15 bases between. The CDR3 totals 15 residues. Germline loops: CDR1 MGHRA, CDR2 YSYEKL. The CDR3 sequence: CASSQDFREVIGYTF. The CDR3 DNA reads as TGCGCCAGCAGCCAAGATTTCAGGGAAGTCATTGGCTACACCTTC.

The gene calls are TRBV11-2 and TRBJ2-3, with TRBD2 matching over 7 bases. V shed 3 bases and J 5 bases; nucleotides not matched to a gene: 8. The CDR3 has 15 amino acids. Germline CDR1 SGHAT, CDR2 FQNNGV. This chain's CDR3 is CASSLVGGRGDTQYF. As DNA, the CDR3 is TGTGCCAGCAGCTTGGTGGGCGGGAGAGGAGATACGCAGTATTTT.

The chain uses TRBV5-6 and TRBJ2-7; 9 nucleotides match TRBD1. Germline-derived CDR1 and CDR2 are SGHDT and YYEEEE. This CDR3 has 15 amino acids. J was trimmed by 1 base and V by 0 bases; bases with no gene match: 2. CDR3 protein: CASSLATGGSYEQYF. The DNA of the CDR3 is TGTGCCAGCAGCTTGGCGACAGGGGGTTCCTACGAGCAGTACTTC.

V is TRBV5-1 and J is TRBJ2-7; 7 positions match TRBD2. Germline V lookup: CDR1 SGHRS, CDR2 YFSETQ. The V and J ends lost 8 bases and 1 base, in that order; junction bases with no gene match: 9. The CDR3 spans 14 residues. CDR3 sequence: CASTRGVGSYEQYF. For the CDR3, the DNA is TGCGCCAGTACCCGGGGGGTCGGGTCCTACGAGCAGTACTTC.

This chain links TRBV7-2 with TRBJ1-1; D ambiguous. The germline V and J ends were trimmed by 5 bases and 5 bases, with 12 bases remaining between them. Germline values: CDR1 SGHTA, CDR2 FQGNSA. There are 13 residues in the CDR3. CDR3 nucleotide sequence: TGTGCCAGCAGCGCGACTCAAGAGACTGAAGCTTTCTTT. As protein: CASSATQETEAFF.

The chain combines TRBV4-3 with TRBJ2-3; 7 nucleotides match TRBD1. V lost 2 bases to trimming and J lost 3 bases; unmatched junction nucleotides: 8. Germline V gives CDR1 LGHNA, CDR2 YSLEER. CDR3 length: 16 amino acids. CDR3 amino acids: CASSQTTGWRTDTQYF. The CDR3 DNA reads as TGCGCCAGCAGCCAAACGACAGGGTGGAGGACAGATACGCAGTATTTT.

The chain carries TRBV7-9 and TRBJ1-1; unclear D gene. This CDR3 spans 15 amino acids. Germline assignment: CDR1 SEHNR and CDR2 FQNEAQ (reference sequence). Trimming took off 1 base at V and 2 bases at J, with 11 bases between the two ends. DNA for the CDR3: TGTGCCAGCAGCTTAGGGGCAGGAAGAAACACTGAAGCTTTCTTT. This encodes CASSLGAGRNTEAFF.

V gene TRBV2 combines with J gene TRBJ2-2, with D unclear. Trimming removed 7 bases from V and 1 base from J, with 10 bases in between. Per the germline V gene, CDR1 is SNHLY and CDR2 is FYNNEI. The CDR3 runs to 14 residues. The DNA of the CDR3 is TGTGCCAGCATTGAGACACGGAACACCGGGGAGCTGTTTTTT. As protein: CASIETRNTGELFF.

The gene calls are TRBV7-2 and TRBJ1-5; D is ambiguous. Looked up from germline, CDR1 is SGHTA and CDR2 is FQGNSA. The length of the CDR3 is 14 residues. Between the trimmed V and J ends, which lost 5 bases and 4 bases, there was a span of 12 bases. The CDR3 protein is CASSLMADNQPQHF. The CDR3 nucleotides read TGTGCCAGCAGCCTGATGGCAGATAATCAGCCCCAGCATTTT.

Turning to this clone: One end of the junction fails to match germline, which may point to a read error. This chain's CDR3 is CASSPDRGTMTGELFF. The DNA for the CDR3 is TGTGCTAGCAGCCCTGATAGGGGGACTATGACCGGGGAGCTGTTTTTT. The gene calls are TRBV7-7 and TRBJ2-2; maybe TRBD2 (7 bases). Germline assignment: CDR1 SSHAT and CDR2 FNYEAQ (reference sequence). There are 16 residues in the CDR3.

The chain is built from TRBV30 and TRBJ1-4, with 8 bases matching TRBD1. CDR3 length equals 17 residues. Germline assignment: CDR1 GTSNPN and CDR2 SVGIG (reference sequence). V lost 1 base and J lost 8; bases outside the gene matches: 15. The CDR3 spells CAWSGFPDRGGVEKLFF. DNA for the CDR3: TGTGCCTGGAGTGGATTTCCCGACAGGGGTGGGGTCGAAAAACTGTTTTTT.

The gene calls are TRBV28 and TRBJ2-1; 12 bases are a match to TRBD1. Losses at the gene ends were 8 bases for V and 9 bases for J; bases not matched to a gene: 5. Per germline, CDR1 MDHEN and CDR2 SYDVKM. This CDR3 contains 13 residues. DNA of the CDR3: TGTGCCAGCCTGGGACAGGGGGCAGGTGAGCAGTTCTTC. Translation gives CASLGQGAGEQFF. Using reference TRBV28 and TRBJ2-1 for the parts outside the CDR3, the full variable domain is DVKVTQSSRYLVKRTGEKVFLECVQDMDHENMFWYRQDPGLGLRLIYFSYDVKMKEKGDIPEGYSVSREKKERFSLILESASTNQTSMYLCASLGQGAGEQFFGPGTRLTVL.

Here the CDR3 DNA reads TGTGCCAGCGCCTTCGGACAGTTTTGGAACTCTGGGGCCAACGTCCTGACTTTC. It specifies CASAFGQFWNSGANVLTF. V and J are TRBV2 and TRBJ2-6; possible D gene TRBD1, 6 bases. Germline V gene lookup returns CDR1 SNHLY and CDR2 FYNNEI. V was trimmed by 8 bases and J by 0 bases, leaving 20 bases between them. The CDR3 is made up of 18 amino acids.

This clone occurred once. This chain links TRBV6-5 with TRBJ2-3; D remains unclear. Trimming removed 2 bases at V and 4 bases at J, with 10 bases between. Germline-derived CDR1 and CDR2 are MNHEY and SVGAGI. This CDR3 is 14 amino acids long. CDR3 bases: TGTGCCAGCAGTTACCAGCTAGTCCCAGATACGCAGTATTTT. It specifies CASSYQLVPDTQYF.

This chain uses TRBV7-2 with TRBJ1-2; 7 bases line up with TRBD1. Unmatched junction bases numbered 7, after V lost 3 bases and J lost 6 bases. CDR1 is SGHTA, CDR2 FQGNSA, per germline. There are 14 residues in the CDR3. Here the CDR3 reads CASSFRQGRDGYTF. DNA for the CDR3: TGTGCCAGCAGCTTCCGACAGGGACGAGATGGCTACACCTTC.

V usage is TRBV13 and J usage is TRBJ1-3, with 8 bases identical to TRBD1. The length of the CDR3 is 16 residues. CDR1 PRHDT and CDR2 FYEKMQ come from the germline V gene (reference sequence). V shed 5 bases and J 3 bases; nucleotides not matched to a gene: 9. The CDR3 region is CASSNSGTGRGNTIYF. For the CDR3, the DNA is TGTGCCAGCAGCAATTCTGGGACAGGACGTGGAAACACCATATATTTT.

V usage is TRBV29-1 and J usage is TRBJ1-1, with TRBD1 as a possible D gene (5 bases). CDR1 and CDR2 from the germline V gene are SQVTM and ANQGSEA. V lost 7 bases, J lost 0 bases, and 15 bases lay in between. This CDR3 contains 14 residues. The CDR3 spells CSASGGTMNTEAFF. CDR3 bases: TGCAGCGCCTCGGGGGGTACTATGAACACTGAAGCTTTCTTT.

The gene calls are TRBV7-2 and TRBJ2-7; the D gene is possibly TRBD1 (6 bases). Between the trimmed V and J ends, which lost 4 bases and 0 bases, there was a span of 10 bases. CDR3 length: 14 residues. The V gene's germline CDR1 is SGHTA and CDR2 FQGNSA. The CDR3 sequence: CASSSTGSSYEQYF. The CDR3 DNA reads as TGTGCCAGCAGCTCTACAGGGTCCTCCTACGAGCAGTACTTC.

The chain has TRBV14 and TRBJ2-5, with 8 bases matching TRBD2. Per germline, CDR1 SGHDN and CDR2 FVKESK. V trimming: 5 bases; J trimming: 1 base; junction bases outside the gene matches: 9. The CDR3 is made up of 16 amino acids. The CDR3 DNA reads as TGTGCCAGCAGCTTTCGGCGGGGGGCGCTCCAAGAGACCCAGTACTTC. Translation: CASSFRRGALQETQYF.

The gene calls are TRBV6-1 and TRBJ1-4; 8 nucleotides align to TRBD1. J lost 2 bases, V lost 6 bases, and 2 bases had no gene match. The CDR3 spans 14 residues. Germline V gives CDR1 MNHNS, CDR2 SASEGT. CDR3: CASRTGDTNEKLFF. In DNA form, the CDR3 reads TGTGCCAGCAGGACAGGGGACACTAATGAAAAACTGTTTTTT.

This chain connects TRBV6-1 to TRBJ2-2; TRBD1 matches 9 bases. V lost 1 base, J lost 4 bases, and 4 bases stayed unmatched. The CDR3 has 16 amino acids. Germline V gives CDR1 MNHNS, CDR2 SASEGT. CDR3 in amino acids: CASSEDTGGLTGELFF. For the CDR3, the DNA is TGTGCCAGCAGTGAAGATACAGGGGGCCTCACCGGGGAGCTGTTTTTT.

This clone has just a few counts. CDR3 DNA: TGCGCCAGCAGCTTGGGAACGGGGGGTGGCACTGAAGCTTTCTTT. It codes for CASSLGTGGGTEAFF. V usage is TRBV5-1 and J usage is TRBJ1-1; a weak D match, TRBD1 (5 bases). There are 15 residues in the CDR3. V lost 0 bases, J lost 4 bases, and 13 bases lay in between. Germline lookup yields CDR1 SGHRS and CDR2 YFSETQ.

This clone has only one observation. V usage is TRBV18 and J usage is TRBJ2-1, with D hard to call. Germline V gene lookup returns CDR1 KGHSH and CDR2 LQKENI. Trimming stripped 3 bases from V and 6 bases from J, with 9 bases between. The CDR3 extends over 13 amino acids. The CDR3 sequence is CASSPFAGNEQFF. The DNA of the CDR3 is TGTGCCAGCTCACCCTTCGCAGGCAATGAGCAGTTCTTC.

V gene TRBV29-1 combines with J gene TRBJ1-2, with no clear D. V dropped 5 bases and J dropped 0 bases, with 7 bases sitting between them. The CDR3 covers 12 residues. Germline V gene sequence: CDR1 SQVTM, CDR2 ANQGSEA. CDR3 in amino acids: CSVQTPNYGYTF. The CDR3 DNA reads TGCAGCGTTCAGACACCTAACTATGGCTACACCTTC.

This chain uses TRBV5-6 with TRBJ1-2; the match to TRBD1 covers 9 bases. J gave up 4 bases and V 3 bases, and 13 bases lay outside the gene matches. The germline gives CDR1 SGHDT, CDR2 YYEEEE. This CDR3 has 17 amino acids. The DNA of the CDR3 is TGTGCCAGCAGCTCCCCTAATGGGGTACAGGGGGCCTATGGCTACACCTTC. Translation gives CASSSPNGVQGAYGYTF.